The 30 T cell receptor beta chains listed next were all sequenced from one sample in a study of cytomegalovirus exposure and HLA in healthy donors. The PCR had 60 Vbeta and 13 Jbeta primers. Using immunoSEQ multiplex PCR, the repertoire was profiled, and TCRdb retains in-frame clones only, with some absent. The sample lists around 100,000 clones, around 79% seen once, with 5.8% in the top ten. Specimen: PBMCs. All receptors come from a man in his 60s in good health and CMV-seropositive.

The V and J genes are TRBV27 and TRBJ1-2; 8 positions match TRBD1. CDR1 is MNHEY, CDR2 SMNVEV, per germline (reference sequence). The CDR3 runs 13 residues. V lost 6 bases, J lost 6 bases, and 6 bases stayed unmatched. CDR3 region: CASRPTGGDGYTF. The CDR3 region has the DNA TGTGCCAGCAGGCCCACAGGGGGGGATGGCTACACCTTC.

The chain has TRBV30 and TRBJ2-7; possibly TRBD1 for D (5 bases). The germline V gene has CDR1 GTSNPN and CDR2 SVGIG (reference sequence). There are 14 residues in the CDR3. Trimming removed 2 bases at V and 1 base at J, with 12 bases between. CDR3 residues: CAWSLQGPSYEQYF. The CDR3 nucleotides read TGTGCCTGGAGTCTGCAGGGCCCGTCCTACGAGCAGTACTTC.

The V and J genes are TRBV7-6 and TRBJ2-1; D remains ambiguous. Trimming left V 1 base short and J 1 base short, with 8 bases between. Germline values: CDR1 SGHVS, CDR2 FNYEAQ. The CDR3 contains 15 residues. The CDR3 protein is CASSLVPGSYNEQFF. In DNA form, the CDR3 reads TGTGCCAGCAGCTTAGTCCCAGGTTCCTACAATGAGCAGTTCTTC.

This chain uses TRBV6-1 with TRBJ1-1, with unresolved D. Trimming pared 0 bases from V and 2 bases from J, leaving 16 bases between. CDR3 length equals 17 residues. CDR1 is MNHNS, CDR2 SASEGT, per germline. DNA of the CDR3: TGTGCCAGCAGTGAAGCGACGGGTCCCATATTAAACACTGAAGCTTTCTTT. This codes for CASSEATGPILNTEAFF.

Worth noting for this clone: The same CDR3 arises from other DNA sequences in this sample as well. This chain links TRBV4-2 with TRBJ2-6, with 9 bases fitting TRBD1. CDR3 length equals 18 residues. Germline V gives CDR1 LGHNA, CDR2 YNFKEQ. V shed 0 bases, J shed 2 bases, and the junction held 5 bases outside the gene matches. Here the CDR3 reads CASSQEPGTGTGANVLTF. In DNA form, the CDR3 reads TGTGCCAGCAGCCAAGAGCCCGGGACAGGGACTGGGGCCAACGTCCTGACTTTC.

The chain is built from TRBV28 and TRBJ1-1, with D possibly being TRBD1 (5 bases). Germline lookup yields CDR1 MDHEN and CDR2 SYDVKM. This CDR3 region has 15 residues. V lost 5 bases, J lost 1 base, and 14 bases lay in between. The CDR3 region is CASSARPGKNTEAFF. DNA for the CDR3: TGTGCCAGCAGTGCCAGACCAGGGAAGAACACTGAAGCTTTCTTT. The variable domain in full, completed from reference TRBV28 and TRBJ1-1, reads DVKVTQSSRYLVKRTGEKVFLECVQDMDHENMFWYRQDPGLGLRLIYFSYDVKMKEKGDIPEGYSVSREKKERFSLILESASTNQTSMYLCASSARPGKNTEAFFGQGTRLTVV.

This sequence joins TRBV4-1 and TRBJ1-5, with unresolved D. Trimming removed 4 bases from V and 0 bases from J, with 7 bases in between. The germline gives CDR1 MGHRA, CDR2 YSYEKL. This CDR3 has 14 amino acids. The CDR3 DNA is TGCGCCAGCAGCCTCCGGGATAGCAATCAGCCCCAGCATTTT. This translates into CASSLRDSNQPQHF.

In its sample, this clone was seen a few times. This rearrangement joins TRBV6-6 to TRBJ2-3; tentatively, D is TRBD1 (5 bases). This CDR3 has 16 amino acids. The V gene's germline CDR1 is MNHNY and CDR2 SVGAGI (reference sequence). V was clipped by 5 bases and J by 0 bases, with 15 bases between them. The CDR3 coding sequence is TGTGCCAGCAGTGTGCCAAGGGGCTTAAGCACAGATACGCAGTATTTT. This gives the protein CASSVPRGLSTDTQYF.

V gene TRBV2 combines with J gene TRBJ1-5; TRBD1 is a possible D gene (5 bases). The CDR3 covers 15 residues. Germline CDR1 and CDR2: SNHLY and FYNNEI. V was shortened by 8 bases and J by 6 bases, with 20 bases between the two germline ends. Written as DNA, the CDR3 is TGTGCCAGCCCGATCACCCCAGGGTCGGGTCAGCCCCAGCATTTT. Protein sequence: CASPITPGSGQPQHF.

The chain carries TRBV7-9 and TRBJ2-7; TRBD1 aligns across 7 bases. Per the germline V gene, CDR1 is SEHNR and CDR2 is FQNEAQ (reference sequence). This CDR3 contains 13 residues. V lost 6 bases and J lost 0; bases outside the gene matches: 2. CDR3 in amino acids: CASRQGSSYEQYF. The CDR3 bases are TGTGCCAGCAGACAGGGGTCCTCCTACGAGCAGTACTTC.

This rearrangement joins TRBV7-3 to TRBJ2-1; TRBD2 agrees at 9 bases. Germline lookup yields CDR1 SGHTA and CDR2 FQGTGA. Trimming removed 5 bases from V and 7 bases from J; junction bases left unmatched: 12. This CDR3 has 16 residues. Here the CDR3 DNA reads TGTGCCAGCAGCCCGAATAGCGGGGGCGAGGGAAATGAGCAGTTCTTC. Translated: CASSPNSGGEGNEQFF.

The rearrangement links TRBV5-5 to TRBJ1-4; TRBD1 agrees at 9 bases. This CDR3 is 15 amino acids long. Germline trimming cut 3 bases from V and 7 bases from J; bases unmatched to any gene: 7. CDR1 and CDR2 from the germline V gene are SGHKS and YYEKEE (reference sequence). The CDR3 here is CASSSTQGASEKLFF. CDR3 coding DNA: TGTGCCAGCAGCTCGACACAGGGGGCCAGTGAAAAACTGTTTTTT.

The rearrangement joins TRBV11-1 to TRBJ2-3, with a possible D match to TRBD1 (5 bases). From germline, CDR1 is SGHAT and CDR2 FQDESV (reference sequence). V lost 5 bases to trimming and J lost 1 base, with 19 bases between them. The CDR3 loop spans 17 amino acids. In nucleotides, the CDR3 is TGTGCCAGCAGCCTGGATTGGGGCGCCTTGGGCACAGATACGCAGTATTTT. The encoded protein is CASSLDWGALGTDTQYF.

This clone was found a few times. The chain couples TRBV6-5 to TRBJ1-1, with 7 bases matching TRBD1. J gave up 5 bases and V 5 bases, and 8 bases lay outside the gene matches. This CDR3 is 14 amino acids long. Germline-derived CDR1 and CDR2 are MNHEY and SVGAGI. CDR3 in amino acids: CASSLRGTRTEAFF. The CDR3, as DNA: TGTGCCAGCAGTCTCAGGGGGACGAGGACTGAAGCTTTCTTT.

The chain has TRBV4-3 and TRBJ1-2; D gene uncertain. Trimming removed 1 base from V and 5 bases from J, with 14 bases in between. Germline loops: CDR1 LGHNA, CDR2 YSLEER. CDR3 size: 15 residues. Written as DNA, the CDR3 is TGCGCCAGCAGCCAAGCCCGGGAGGATTGGTATGGCTACACCTTC. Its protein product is CASSQAREDWYGYTF.

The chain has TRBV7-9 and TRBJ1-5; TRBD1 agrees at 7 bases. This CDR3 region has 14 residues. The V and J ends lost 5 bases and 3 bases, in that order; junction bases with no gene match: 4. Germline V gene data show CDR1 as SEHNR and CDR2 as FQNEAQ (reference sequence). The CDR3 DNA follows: TGTGCCAGCAGCCGGGACAGAGACAATCAGCCCCAGCATTTT. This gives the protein CASSRDRDNQPQHF.

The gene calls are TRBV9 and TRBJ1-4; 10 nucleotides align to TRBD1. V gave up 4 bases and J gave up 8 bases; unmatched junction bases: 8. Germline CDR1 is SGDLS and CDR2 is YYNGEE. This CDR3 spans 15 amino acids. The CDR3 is CASSPRDRGGEKLFF. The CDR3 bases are TGTGCCAGCAGCCCCAGGGACAGGGGTGGGGAAAAACTGTTTTTT.

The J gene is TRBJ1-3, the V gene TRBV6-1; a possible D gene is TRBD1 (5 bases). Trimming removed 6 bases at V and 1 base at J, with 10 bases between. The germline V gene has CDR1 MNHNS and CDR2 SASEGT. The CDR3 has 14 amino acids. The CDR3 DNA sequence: TGTGCCAGCAGCGTCGGGACTTCTGGAAACACCATATATTTT. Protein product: CASSVGTSGNTIYF.

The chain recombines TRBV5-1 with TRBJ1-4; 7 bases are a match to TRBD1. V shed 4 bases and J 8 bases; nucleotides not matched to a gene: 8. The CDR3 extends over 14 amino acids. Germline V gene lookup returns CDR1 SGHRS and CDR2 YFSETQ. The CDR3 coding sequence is TGCGCCAGCAGCACTCGACAGGGATACGAAAAACTGTTTTTT. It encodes CASSTRQGYEKLFF.

CDR3 sequence reads: CASSGEYYGYTF. The CDR3 DNA is TGTGCCAGCAGCGGGGAGTACTATGGCTACACCTTC. V usage is TRBV5-4 and J usage is TRBJ1-2, with D unresolved. The V end lost 4 bases, the J end lost 3 bases, and 7 bases lay between the germline ends. Germline CDR1 reads SGHNT; CDR2 reads YYREEE (reference sequence). This CDR3 spans 12 amino acids.

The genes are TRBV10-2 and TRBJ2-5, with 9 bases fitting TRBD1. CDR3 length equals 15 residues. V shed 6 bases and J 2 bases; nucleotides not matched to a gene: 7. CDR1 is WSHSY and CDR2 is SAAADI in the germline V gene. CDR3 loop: CASSDRGRLQETQYF. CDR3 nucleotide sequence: TGCGCCAGCAGCGACAGGGGGAGACTACAAGAGACCCAGTACTTC.

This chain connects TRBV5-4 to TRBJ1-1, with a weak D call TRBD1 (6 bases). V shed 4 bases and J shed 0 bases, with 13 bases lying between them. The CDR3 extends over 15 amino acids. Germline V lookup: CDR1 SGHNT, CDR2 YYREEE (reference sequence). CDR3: CASSQGQTMNTEAFF. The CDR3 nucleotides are TGTGCCAGCAGCCAGGGACAAACCATGAACACTGAAGCTTTCTTT. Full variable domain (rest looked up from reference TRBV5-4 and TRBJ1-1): ETGVTQSPTHLIKTRGQQVTLRCSSQSGHNTVSWYQQALGQGPQFIFQYYREEENGRGNFPPRFSGLQFPNYSSELNVNALELDDSALYLCASSQGQTMNTEAFFGQGTRLTVV.

The CDR3 DNA sequence: TGTGCCAGCAGTTCTAGCGGGTCCACAGATACGCAGTATTTT. It encodes CASSSSGSTDTQYF. J is TRBJ2-3 and V is TRBV28; 8 bases agree with TRBD2. The CDR3 runs 14 residues. The V and J ends lost 4 bases and 2 bases, in that order; junction bases with no gene match: 2. The germline V gene has CDR1 MDHEN and CDR2 SYDVKM.

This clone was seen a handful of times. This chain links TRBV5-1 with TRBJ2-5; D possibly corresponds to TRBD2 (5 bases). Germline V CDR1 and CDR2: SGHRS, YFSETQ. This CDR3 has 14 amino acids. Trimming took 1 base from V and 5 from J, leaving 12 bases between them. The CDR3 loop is CASSLNTGYETQYF. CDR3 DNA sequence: TGCGCCAGCAGCTTGAACACGGGGTATGAGACCCAGTACTTC.

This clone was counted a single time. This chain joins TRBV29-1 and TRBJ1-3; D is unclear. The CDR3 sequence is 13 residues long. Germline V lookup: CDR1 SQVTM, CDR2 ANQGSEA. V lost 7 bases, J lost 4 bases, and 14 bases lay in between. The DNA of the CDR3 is TGCAGCGGGAGGATTGGAGCGGGAAACACCATATATTTT. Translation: CSGRIGAGNTIYF.

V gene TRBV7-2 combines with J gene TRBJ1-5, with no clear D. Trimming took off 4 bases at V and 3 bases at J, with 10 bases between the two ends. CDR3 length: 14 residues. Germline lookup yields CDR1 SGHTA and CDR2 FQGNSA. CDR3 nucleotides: TGTGCCAGCAGCTCCAGCGGGCTCAATCAGCCCCAGCATTTT. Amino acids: CASSSSGLNQPQHF.

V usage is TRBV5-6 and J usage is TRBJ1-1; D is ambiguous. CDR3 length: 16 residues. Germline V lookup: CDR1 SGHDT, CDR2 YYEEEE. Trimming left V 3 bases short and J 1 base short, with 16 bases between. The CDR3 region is CASSSGPGSKNTEAFF. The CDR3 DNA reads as TGTGCCAGCAGCTCTGGCCCCGGGAGTAAGAACACTGAAGCTTTCTTT.

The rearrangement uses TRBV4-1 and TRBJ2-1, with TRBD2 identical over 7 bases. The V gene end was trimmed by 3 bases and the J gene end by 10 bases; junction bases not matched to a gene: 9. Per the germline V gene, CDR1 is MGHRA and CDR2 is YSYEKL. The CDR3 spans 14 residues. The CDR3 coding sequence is TGCGCCAGCAGCCACGTGGATCCGGGACTAGAGCAGTTCTTC. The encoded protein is CASSHVDPGLEQFF.

The CDR3 sequence: CASSSRSTGANYGYTF. The CDR3 DNA sequence: TGTGCCAGCAGCTCCAGATCGACAGGAGCTAACTATGGCTACACCTTC. The chain combines TRBV11-1 with TRBJ1-2; D is possibly TRBD1 (6 bases). The CDR3 contains 16 residues. V shed 4 bases and J shed 0 bases, with 15 bases lying between them. Looked up from germline, CDR1 is SGHAT and CDR2 is FQDESV (reference sequence).

The CDR3 loop is CASSLLNARGSPLHF. The CDR3 nucleotides read TGTGCCAGCAGCTTGTTGAACGCCCGGGGTTCACCCCTCCACTTT. The rearrangement joins TRBV5-8 to TRBJ1-6; D unresolved. Per germline, CDR1 SGHTS and CDR2 YDEGEE. CDR3 length: 15 amino acids. Trimming shortened V by 1 base and J by 9 bases, and 14 bases separated the two germline ends. The full variable domain, with the rest looked up from reference TRBV5-8 and TRBJ1-6, is EAGVTQSPTHLIKTRGQQATLRCSPISGHTSVYWYQQALGLGLQFLLWYDEGEERNRGNFPPRFSGRQFPNYSSELNVNALELEDSALYLCASSLLNARGSPLHFGNGTRLTVT.